These 14 T cell receptor beta chains were sequenced from one sample in a study of blood T cell repertoires in COVID-19. Clones were read by immunoSEQ multiplex PCR, and TCRdb kept only the in-frame ones, dropping some. The sample has nearly 110,000 clones, 76% seen once. Sequencing input: peripheral blood. The receptors here all came from an elderly man with COVID-19, enrolled during active disease.

This sequence joins TRBV5-1 and TRBJ1-4; D may be TRBD1 (5 bases). CDR1 is SGHRS and CDR2 is YFSETQ in the germline V gene. Between the trimmed V and J ends, which lost 0 bases and 2 bases, there was a span of 14 bases. The CDR3 covers 17 residues. The CDR3 loop is CASSLASGVGTNEKLFF. The CDR3 region has the DNA TGCGCCAGCAGCTTGGCCTCGGGGGTTGGCACTAATGAAAAACTGTTTTTT.

This clone was counted only a few times. This chain's CDR3 is CASSLPGSHQPQHF. The CDR3 coding sequence is TGTGCCAGCAGTTTACCGGGGTCACATCAGCCCCAGCATTTT. The chain carries TRBV28 and TRBJ1-5; D remains unclear. The CDR3 consists of 14 residues. Between the trimmed V and J ends, which lost 2 bases and 5 bases, there was a span of 10 bases. Germline V gene data show CDR1 as MDHEN and CDR2 as SYDVKM. Full variable domain (rest looked up from reference TRBV28 and TRBJ1-5): DVKVTQSSRYLVKRTGEKVFLECVQDMDHENMFWYRQDPGLGLRLIYFSYDVKMKEKGDIPEGYSVSREKKERFSLILESASTNQTSMYLCASSLPGSHQPQHFGDGTRLSIL.

The J gene is TRBJ2-1, the V gene TRBV12-3 or TRBV12-4; D remains unclear. Deletions cut 1 base from V and 4 bases from J, with 5 bases between. The length of the CDR3 is 13 residues. The CDR3 sequence is CASSLGRYNEQFF. CDR3 in DNA: TGTGCCAGCAGTTTAGGCAGGTACAATGAGCAGTTCTTC.

The chain recombines TRBV28 with TRBJ1-2; possibly TRBD1 for D (5 bases). Trimming removed 4 bases from V and 6 bases from J, with 15 bases in between. Germline V CDR1 and CDR2: MDHEN, SYDVKM. CDR3 size: 14 residues. The CDR3 loop is CASSSGVGRDGYTF. As DNA, the CDR3 is TGTGCCAGCAGTTCGGGGGTCGGCCGGGATGGCTACACCTTC.

This chain links TRBV6-5 with TRBJ2-3; TRBD2 aligns across 8 bases. The germline CDR1 and CDR2 sequences are MNHEY and SVGAGI. CDR3 size: 15 residues. Losses at the gene ends were 6 bases for V and 1 base for J; bases not matched to a gene: 6. CDR3 DNA: TGTGCCAGCAGCCTTCGGGAGGGTGGCACAGATACGCAGTATTTT. The encoded protein is CASSLREGGTDTQYF.

The rearrangement joins TRBV28 to TRBJ1-4, with D unclear. Germline V lookup: CDR1 MDHEN, CDR2 SYDVKM. The CDR3 extends over 16 amino acids. Trimming shortened V by 3 bases and J by 0 bases, and 11 bases separated the two germline ends. CDR3 region: CASSLMASSTNEKLFF. Here the CDR3 DNA reads TGTGCCAGCAGTTTGATGGCCTCTTCAACTAATGAAAAACTGTTTTTT.

The chain links TRBV28 to TRBJ1-6, with D unclear. CDR1 is MDHEN, CDR2 SYDVKM, per germline. This CDR3 contains 15 residues. V lost 10 bases and J lost 0, with 13 bases in between. CDR3 residues: CATTRWSSYNSPLHF. The DNA of the CDR3 is TGTGCCACCACCCGGTGGAGCTCCTATAATTCACCCCTCCACTTT.

The genes are TRBV7-8 and TRBJ1-3; possibly TRBD1 for D (5 bases). The CDR3 sequence is 13 residues long. Trimming pared 5 bases from V and 6 bases from J, leaving 11 bases between. In germline, CDR1 is SGHVS, CDR2 FQNEAQ. The CDR3: CASSPGQENTIYF. The CDR3, as DNA: TGTGCCAGCAGCCCAGGGCAGGAAAACACCATATATTTT.

The chain uses TRBV15 and TRBJ2-3, with TRBD2 matching over 7 bases. CDR1 is LNHNV and CDR2 is YYDKDF in the germline V gene (reference sequence). This CDR3 contains 14 residues. V trimming: 3 bases; J trimming: 8 bases; junction bases outside the gene matches: 8. The chain's CDR3 is CATSRGEGGVTQYF. The CDR3 DNA is TGTGCCACCAGCAGGGGGGAGGGCGGAGTTACGCAGTATTTT. Together with reference TRBV15 and TRBJ2-3, the CDR3 gives the full variable domain: DAMVIQNPRYQVTQFGKPVTLSCSQTLNHNVMYWYQQKSSQAPKLLFHYYDKDFNNEADTPDNFQSRRPNTSFCFLDIRSPGLGDTAMYLCATSRGEGGVTQYFGPGTRLTVL.

This sequence joins TRBV5-6 and TRBJ2-1, with TRBD2 matching over 13 bases. With V trimmed by 0 bases and J by 6 bases, 6 bases remained unmatched. CDR1 and CDR2 from the germline V gene are SGHDT and YYEEEE. The CDR3 spans 17 residues. CDR3 residues: CASSLGGTSGIINEQFF. CDR3 sequence (DNA): TGTGCCAGCAGCTTGGGCGGGACTAGCGGGATAATCAATGAGCAGTTCTTC.

The rearrangement uses TRBV18 and TRBJ2-3, with a tentative D call TRBD1 (6 bases). This CDR3 has 13 residues. CDR1 is KGHSH, CDR2 LQKENI, per germline. Deletions cut 3 bases from V and 4 bases from J, with 8 bases between. The CDR3, as DNA: TGTGCCAGCTCACCCCGACAGGCAGATACGCAGTATTTT. Translation gives CASSPRQADTQYF.

The rearrangement joins TRBV19 to TRBJ1-1, with a weak D call TRBD1 (6 bases). Germline CDR1 reads LNHDA; CDR2 reads SQIVND (reference sequence). Trimming pared 4 bases from V and 0 bases from J, leaving 6 bases between. The CDR3 covers 13 residues. The CDR3 bases are TGTGCCAGTAGTAGGGGGCTGAACACTGAAGCTTTCTTT. Amino acid sequence: CASSRGLNTEAFF.

The chain couples TRBV4-3 to TRBJ2-7; no firm D call. The germline CDR1 and CDR2 sequences are LGHNA and YSLEER. V lost 1 base and J 3 bases, leaving 13 bases between the germline ends. The CDR3 has 15 amino acids. CDR3 nucleotides: TGCGCCAGCAGCCAAGTTCACTCTCGCTACTACGAGCAGTACTTC. It yields the protein CASSQVHSRYYEQYF.

The chain employs TRBV7-9 and TRBJ1-2; 9 bases map to TRBD1. The V gene's germline CDR1 is SEHNR and CDR2 FQNEAQ (reference sequence). The ends lost 5 bases at V and 7 bases at J; junction bases unmatched: 5. This CDR3 spans 13 amino acids. For the CDR3, the DNA is TGTGCCAGCAGCCAGACAGGGGGGTCTGGCTACACCTTC. Amino acids: CASSQTGGSGYTF.